This T cell receptor beta chain appears in the sequencing data of a study of control samples from healthy donors and cancer patients. Germline CDR1 is MNHEY and CDR2 is SMNVEV (reference sequence). Trimming shortened V by 3 bases and J by 5 bases, and 19 bases separated the two germline ends. There are 16 residues in the CDR3. Generated by immunoSEQ multiplex PCR, the TCRdb table keeps only in-frame clones and is missing some. The sample has some 410,000 clones; approximately 92% are singletons. The source is a man in his forties with head and neck cancer. V and J are TRBV27 and TRBJ1-2; maybe TRBD1 (5 bases). The sample comprised PBMCs. In DNA, the CDR3 is TGTGCCAGCAGTTTCGGAGGGCCTGCAGGGTTTTATGGCTACACCTTC. Protein sequence: CASSFGGPAGFYGYTF.